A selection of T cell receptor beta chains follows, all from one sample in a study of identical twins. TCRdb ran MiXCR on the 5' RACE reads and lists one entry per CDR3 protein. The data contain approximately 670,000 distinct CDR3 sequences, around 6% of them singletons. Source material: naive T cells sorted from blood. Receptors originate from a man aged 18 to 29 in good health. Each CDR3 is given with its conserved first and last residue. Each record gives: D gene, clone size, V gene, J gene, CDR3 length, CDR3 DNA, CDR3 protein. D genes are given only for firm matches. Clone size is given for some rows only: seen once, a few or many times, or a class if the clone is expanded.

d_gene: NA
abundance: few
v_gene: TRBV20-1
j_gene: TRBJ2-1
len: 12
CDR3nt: TGCAGTGTTTTACTATCCTACAATGAGCAGTTCTTC
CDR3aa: CSVLLSYNEQFF

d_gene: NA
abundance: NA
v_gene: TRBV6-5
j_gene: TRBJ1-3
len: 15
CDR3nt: TGTGCCAGCAGTTACTCGGGCAGCTCTGGAAACACCATATATTTT
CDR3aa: CASSYSGSSGNTIYF

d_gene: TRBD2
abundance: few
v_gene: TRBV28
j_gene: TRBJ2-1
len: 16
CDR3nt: TGTGCCAGCAGTATCACTAGCGGGAGCTCCTACAATGAGCAGTTCTTC
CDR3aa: CASSITSGSSYNEQFF

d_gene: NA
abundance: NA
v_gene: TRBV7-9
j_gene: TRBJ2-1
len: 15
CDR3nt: TGTGCCAGCAGCCTATTTTCGACAGGTTACAATGAGCAGTTCTTC
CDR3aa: CASSLFSTGYNEQFF

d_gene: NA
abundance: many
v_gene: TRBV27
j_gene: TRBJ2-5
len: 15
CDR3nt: TGTGCCAGTAAAGCCCAAAGAGGGGTCCAAGAGACCCAGTACTTC
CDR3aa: CASKAQRGVQETQYF

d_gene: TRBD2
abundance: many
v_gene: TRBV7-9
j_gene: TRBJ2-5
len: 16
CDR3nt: TGTGCCAGCAGTCGACTAGCGGGAGGATCAGAAGAGACCCAGTACTTC
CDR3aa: CASSRLAGGSEETQYF

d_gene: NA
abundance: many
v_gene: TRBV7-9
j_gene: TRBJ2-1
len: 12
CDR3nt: TGTGCCAGCAGCGACACGATAAATGAGCAGTTCTTC
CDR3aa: CASSDTINEQFF

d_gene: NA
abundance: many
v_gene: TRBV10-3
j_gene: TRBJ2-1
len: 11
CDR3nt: TGTGCCACGACTCCAGGGAATGAGCAGTTCTTC
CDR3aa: CATTPGNEQFF

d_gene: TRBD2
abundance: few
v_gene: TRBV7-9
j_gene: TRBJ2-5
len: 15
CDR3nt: TGTGCCAGCAGCCGGTGGGAGCGGGGGCAAGAGACCCAGTACTTC
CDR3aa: CASSRWERGQETQYF

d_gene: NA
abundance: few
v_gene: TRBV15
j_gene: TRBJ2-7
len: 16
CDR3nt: TGTGCCACCAGCGGAGCCCCGGGCCTAGCCACCTACGAGCAGTACTTC
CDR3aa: CATSGAPGLATYEQYF

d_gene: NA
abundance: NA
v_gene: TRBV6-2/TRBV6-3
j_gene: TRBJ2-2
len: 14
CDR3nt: TGTGCCAGCAGTTATGGCGGGATGGTCGGGGAGCTGTTTTTT
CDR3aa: CASSYGGMVGELFF

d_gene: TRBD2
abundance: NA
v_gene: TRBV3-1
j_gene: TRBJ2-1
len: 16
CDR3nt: TGTGCCAGCAGCCTGGGGTGGGGCGGGAGAGGTAGTGAGCAGTTCTTC
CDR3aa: CASSLGWGGRGSEQFF

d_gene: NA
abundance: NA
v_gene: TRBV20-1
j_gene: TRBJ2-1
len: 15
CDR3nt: TGCAGTGCTAGGGTTGGCTCGAGCTCCTACAATGAGCAGTTCTTC
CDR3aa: CSARVGSSSYNEQFF

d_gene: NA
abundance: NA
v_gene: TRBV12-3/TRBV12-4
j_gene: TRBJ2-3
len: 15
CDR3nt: TGTGCCAGCAGTATGACCGACGGGGCTGCAGATACGCAGTATTTT
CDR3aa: CASSMTDGAADTQYF

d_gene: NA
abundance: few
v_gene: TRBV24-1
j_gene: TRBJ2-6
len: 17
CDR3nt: TGTGCCACCAGTGACCTTAAGCTTGGGTCTGGGGCCAACGTCCTGACTTTC
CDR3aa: CATSDLKLGSGANVLTF

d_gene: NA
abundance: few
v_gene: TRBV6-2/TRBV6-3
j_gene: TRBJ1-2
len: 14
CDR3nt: TGTGCCAGCAGGGGAAACCCCACCGGCTATGGCTACACCTTC
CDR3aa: CASRGNPTGYGYTF

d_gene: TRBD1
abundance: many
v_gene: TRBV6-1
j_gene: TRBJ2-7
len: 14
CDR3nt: TGTGCCAGCAAGGTGGGACAGGGAAACTACGAGCAGTACTTC
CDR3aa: CASKVGQGNYEQYF

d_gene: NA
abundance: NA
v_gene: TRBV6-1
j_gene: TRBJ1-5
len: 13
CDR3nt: TGTGCCAGCAGCGGGGAAAGCAATCAGCCCCAGCATTTT
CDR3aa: CASSGESNQPQHF

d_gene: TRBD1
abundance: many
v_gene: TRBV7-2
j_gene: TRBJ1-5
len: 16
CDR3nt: TGTGCCAGCAGCCCACTCCAGGGGGCTCTGGGACAGCCCCAGCATTTT
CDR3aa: CASSPLQGALGQPQHF

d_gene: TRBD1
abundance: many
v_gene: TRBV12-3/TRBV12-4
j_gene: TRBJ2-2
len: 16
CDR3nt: TGTGCCAGCACTAACAAAGGGACAGGGGACACCGGGGAGCTGTTTTTT
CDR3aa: CASTNKGTGDTGELFF

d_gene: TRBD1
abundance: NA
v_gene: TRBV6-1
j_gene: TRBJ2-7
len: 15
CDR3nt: TGTGCCAGCAGTCCCCGGGACAGGGGTGAGAACGAGCAGTACTTC
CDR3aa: CASSPRDRGENEQYF

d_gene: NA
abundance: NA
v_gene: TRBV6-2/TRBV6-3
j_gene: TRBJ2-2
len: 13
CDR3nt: TGTGCCAGCAGTTACAAGGGCCCCGGGGAGCTGTTTTTT
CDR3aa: CASSYKGPGELFF

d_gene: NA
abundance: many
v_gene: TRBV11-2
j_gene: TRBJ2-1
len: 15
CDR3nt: TGTGCCACCCAGGAACCGGGACTTCCGGGGATGAAGCAGTTCTTC
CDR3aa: CATQEPGLPGMKQFF

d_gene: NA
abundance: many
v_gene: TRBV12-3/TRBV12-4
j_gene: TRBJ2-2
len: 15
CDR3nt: TGTGCCAGCAGTTTAGCGCGATTCGCCACCGGGGAGCTGTTTTTT
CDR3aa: CASSLARFATGELFF

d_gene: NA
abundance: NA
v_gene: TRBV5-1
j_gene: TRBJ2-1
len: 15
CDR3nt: TGCGCCACCAGATCACGGGCAGAGGATTACAATGAGCAGTTCTTC
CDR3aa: CATRSRAEDYNEQFF

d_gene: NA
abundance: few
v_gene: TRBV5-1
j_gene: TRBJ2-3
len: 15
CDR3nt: TGCGCCAGCAGCAAGGACGGAGCTAGCACAGATACGCAGTATTTT
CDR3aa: CASSKDGASTDTQYF

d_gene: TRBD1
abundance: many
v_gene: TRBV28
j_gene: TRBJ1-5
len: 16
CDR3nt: TGTGCCAGCAGTGACCGGGACAGCGCCCTCAATCAGCCCCAGCATTTT
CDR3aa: CASSDRDSALNQPQHF

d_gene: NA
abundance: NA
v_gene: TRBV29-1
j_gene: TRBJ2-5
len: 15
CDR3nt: TGCAGCTGTCAGGGACCCTTCGGGAGACCCAGGACCCAGTACTTC
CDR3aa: CSCQGPFGRPRTQYF

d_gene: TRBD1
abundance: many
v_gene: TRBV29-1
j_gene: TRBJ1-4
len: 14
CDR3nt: TGCAGCGCCGGAGACCGGACAGGGGGGGCAAAACTGTTTTTT
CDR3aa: CSAGDRTGGAKLFF

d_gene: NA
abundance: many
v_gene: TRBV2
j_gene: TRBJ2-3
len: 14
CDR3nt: TGTGCCACGCTACGGGAGAGGGGTGGAAATACGCAGTATTTT
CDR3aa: CATLRERGGNTQYF

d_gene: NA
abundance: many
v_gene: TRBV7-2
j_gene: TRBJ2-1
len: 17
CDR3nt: TGTGCCAGCAGCCCCTACGCCGGTGGACCGGAGGACAATGAGCAGTTCTTC
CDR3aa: CASSPYAGGPEDNEQFF

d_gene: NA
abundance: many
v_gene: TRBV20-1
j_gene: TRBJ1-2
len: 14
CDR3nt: TGCAGTGCTTACTACCCCAAGGGGGTTTATGGCTACACCTTC
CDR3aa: CSAYYPKGVYGYTF

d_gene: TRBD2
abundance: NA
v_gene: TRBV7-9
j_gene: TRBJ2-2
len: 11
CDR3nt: TGTGCTATAGCGGGAGCCGGGGAGCTGTTTTTT
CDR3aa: CAIAGAGELFF

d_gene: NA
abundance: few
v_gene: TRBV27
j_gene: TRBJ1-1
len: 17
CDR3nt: TGTGCCAGCAGTTTGAGTGTCCGGGGTGCGTACGACACTGAAGCTTTCTTT
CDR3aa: CASSLSVRGAYDTEAFF

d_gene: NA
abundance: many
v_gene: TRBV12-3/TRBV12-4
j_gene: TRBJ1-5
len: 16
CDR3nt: TGTGCCAGCAGTTCCCCCGGACAGAGGGGGGATCAGCCCCAGCATTTT
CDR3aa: CASSSPGQRGDQPQHF

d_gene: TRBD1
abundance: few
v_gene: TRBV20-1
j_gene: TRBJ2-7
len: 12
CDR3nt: TGCAGTGCTCGCGGGACAGGGAGAGAGCAGTACTTC
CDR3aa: CSARGTGREQYF

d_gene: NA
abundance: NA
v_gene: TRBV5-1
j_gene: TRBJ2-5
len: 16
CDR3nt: TGCGCCAGCAGCCTCAAGTCGGGACAAAGGGCGGAGACCCAGTACTTC
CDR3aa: CASSLKSGQRAETQYF

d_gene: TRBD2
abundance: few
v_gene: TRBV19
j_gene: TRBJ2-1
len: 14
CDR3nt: TGTGCCAGTAGTGCCACTCGACTAGCCCATGAGCAGTTCTTC
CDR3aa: CASSATRLAHEQFF

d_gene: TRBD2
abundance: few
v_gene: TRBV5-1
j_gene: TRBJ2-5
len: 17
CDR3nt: TGCGCCAGCAGCCCTAGACTAGCGGGAGCACTCCAAGAGACCCAGTACTTC
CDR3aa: CASSPRLAGALQETQYF

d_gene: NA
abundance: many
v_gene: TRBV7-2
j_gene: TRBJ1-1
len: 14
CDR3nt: TGTGCCAGCAGCTTAACTCTGGGAGGGTCTGAAGCTTTCTTT
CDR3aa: CASSLTLGGSEAFF

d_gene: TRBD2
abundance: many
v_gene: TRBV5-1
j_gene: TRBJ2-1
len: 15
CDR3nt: TGTGCCAGCAGCCCTACTAGCGGCTCCTACAATGAGCAGTTCTTC
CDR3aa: CASSPTSGSYNEQFF

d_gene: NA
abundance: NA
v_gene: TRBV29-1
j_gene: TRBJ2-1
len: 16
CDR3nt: TGCAGCGCACCTTTGGCAGGCCTCAGCTCCTACAATGAGCAGTTCTTC
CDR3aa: CSAPLAGLSSYNEQFF

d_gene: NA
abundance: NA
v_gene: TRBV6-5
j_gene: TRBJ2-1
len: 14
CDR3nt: TGTGCCAGCAGTTCTGGGGACTTTTACAATGAGCAGTTCTTC
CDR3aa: CASSSGDFYNEQFF

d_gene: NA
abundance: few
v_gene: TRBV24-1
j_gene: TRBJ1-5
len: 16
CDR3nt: TGTGCCACCAGTGATGCTTCTCTGGGGTCCAATCAGCCCCAGCATTTT
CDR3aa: CATSDASLGSNQPQHF

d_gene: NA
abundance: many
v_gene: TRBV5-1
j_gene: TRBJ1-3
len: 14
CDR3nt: TGTGCCAGCAGTTTAGGTACTTCTGGAAACACCATATATTTT
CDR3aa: CASSLGTSGNTIYF

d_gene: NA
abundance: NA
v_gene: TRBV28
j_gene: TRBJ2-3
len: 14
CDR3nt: TGTGCCAGCAGGTACGGGGACTCCACAGATACGCAGTATTTT
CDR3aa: CASRYGDSTDTQYF

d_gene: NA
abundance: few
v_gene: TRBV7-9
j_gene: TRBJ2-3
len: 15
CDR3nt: TGTGCCAGCACCCGACCCGCGCTCAGCACAGATACGCAGTATTTT
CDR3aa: CASTRPALSTDTQYF

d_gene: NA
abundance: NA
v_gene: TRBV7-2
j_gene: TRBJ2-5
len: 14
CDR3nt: TGTGCCAGCAGCCCAGGGGCAGCGCGGGAGACCCAGTACTTC
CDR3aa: CASSPGAARETQYF

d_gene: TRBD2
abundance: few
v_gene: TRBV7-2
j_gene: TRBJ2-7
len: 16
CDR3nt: TGTGCCAGCAGCCCAGACGGACTAGCTTCTTCCTACGAGCAGTACTTC
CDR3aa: CASSPDGLASSYEQYF

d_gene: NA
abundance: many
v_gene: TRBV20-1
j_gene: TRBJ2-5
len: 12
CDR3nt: TGCAGTGCTAGAGATCGAGGGGAGACCCAGTACTTC
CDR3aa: CSARDRGETQYF

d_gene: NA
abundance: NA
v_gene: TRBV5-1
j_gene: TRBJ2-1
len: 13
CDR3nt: TGCGCCAGCAGCTTGGATAGGACATCGGAGCAGTTCTTC
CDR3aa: CASSLDRTSEQFF

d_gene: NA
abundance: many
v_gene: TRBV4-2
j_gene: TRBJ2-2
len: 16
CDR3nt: TGTGCCAGCAGCCCAATCAGGGGAGCGGACACCGGGGAGCTGTTTTTT
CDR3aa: CASSPIRGADTGELFF

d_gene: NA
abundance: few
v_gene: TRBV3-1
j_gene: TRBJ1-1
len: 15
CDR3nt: TGTGCCAGCAGCCAAGGCGGGGCCTCGAACACTGAAGCTTTCTTT
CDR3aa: CASSQGGASNTEAFF

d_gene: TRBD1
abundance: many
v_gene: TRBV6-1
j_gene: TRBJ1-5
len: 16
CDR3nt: TGTGCCAGCAGCAGCTCCAGGACAGGGCAGGGTCAGCCCCAGCATTTT
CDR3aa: CASSSSRTGQGQPQHF

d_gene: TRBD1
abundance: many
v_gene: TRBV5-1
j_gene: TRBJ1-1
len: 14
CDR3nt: TGCGCCAGCAGCCCTGGGGACAGGTCCTCTGAAGCTTTCTTT
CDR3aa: CASSPGDRSSEAFF

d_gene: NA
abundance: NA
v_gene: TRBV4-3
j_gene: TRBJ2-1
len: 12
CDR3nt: TGCGCCAGCAGCCAAGACGACAATGAGCAGTTCTTC
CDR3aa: CASSQDDNEQFF

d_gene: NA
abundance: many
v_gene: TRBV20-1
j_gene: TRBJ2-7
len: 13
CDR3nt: TGCAGTGGAGGGCGAGGGGGACCCTACGAGCAGTACTTC
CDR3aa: CSGGRGGPYEQYF